This T cell receptor beta chain came from a study of shared clonotypes between healthy human individuals. The method was immunoSEQ multiplex PCR; TCRdb's version includes in-frame clones alone and lacks a portion of them. The profile shows around 200,000 clones, about 68% of them singletons. All donors were Caucasian adults living in Nashville, Tennessee. The CDR3 is 18 residues long. The trim removed 1 base at V and 7 bases at J, leaving 11 bases unmatched. Germline V gives CDR1 LGHNA, CDR2 YSLEER. The receptor comes from a man aged 25-45 years in good health. The chain joins TRBV4-3 to TRBJ2-2; 11 bases match TRBD2. Sequenced: memory CD4+ T cells sorted from blood. Noted subset: CD45RA-negative fraction. The CDR3 DNA follows: TGCGCCAGCAGCCAAGTTCTAACTAGCGGGAGTTTCGGCGGGGAGCTGTTTTTT. Protein product: CASSQVLTSGSFGGELFF.